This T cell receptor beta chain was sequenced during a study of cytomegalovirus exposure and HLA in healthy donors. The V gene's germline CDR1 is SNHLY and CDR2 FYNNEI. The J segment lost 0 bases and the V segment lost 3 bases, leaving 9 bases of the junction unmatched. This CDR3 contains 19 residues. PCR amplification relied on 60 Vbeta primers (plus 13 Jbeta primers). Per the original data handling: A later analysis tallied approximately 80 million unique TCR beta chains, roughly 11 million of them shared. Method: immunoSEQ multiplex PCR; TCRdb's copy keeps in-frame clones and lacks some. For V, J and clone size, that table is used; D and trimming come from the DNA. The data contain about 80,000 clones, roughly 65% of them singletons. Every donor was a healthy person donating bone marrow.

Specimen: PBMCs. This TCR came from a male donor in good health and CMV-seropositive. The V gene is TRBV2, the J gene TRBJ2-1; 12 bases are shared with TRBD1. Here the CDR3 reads CASSDPGTGGFLSYNEQFF. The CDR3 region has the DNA TGTGCCAGCAGTGACCCCGGGACAGGGGGCTTCCTCTCCTACAATGAGCAGTTCTTC. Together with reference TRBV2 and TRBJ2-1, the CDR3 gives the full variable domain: EPEVTQTPSHQVTQMGQEVILRCVPISNHLYFYWYRQILGQKVEFLVSFYNNEISEKSEIFDDQFSVERPDGSNFTLKIRSTKLEDSAMYFCASSDPGTGGFLSYNEQFFGPGTRLTVL.